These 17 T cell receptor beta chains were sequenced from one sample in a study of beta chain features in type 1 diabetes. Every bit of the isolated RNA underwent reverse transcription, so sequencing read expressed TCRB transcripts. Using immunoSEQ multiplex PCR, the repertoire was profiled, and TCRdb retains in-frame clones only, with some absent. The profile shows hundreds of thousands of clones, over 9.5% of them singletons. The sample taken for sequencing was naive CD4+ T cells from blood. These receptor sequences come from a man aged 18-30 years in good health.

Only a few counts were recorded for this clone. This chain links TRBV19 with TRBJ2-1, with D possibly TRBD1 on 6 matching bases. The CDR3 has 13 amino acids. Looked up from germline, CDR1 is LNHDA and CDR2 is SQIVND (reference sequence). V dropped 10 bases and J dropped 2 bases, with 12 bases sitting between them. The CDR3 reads CATRTVAYNEQFF. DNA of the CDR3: TGTGCCACCAGGACAGTGGCCTACAATGAGCAGTTCTTC. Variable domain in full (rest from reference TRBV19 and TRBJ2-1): DGGITQSPKYLFRKEGQNVTLSCEQNLNHDAMYWYRQDPGQGLRLIYYSQIVNDFQKGDIAEGYSVSREKKESFPLTVTSAQKNPTAFYLCATRTVAYNEQFFGPGTRLTVL.

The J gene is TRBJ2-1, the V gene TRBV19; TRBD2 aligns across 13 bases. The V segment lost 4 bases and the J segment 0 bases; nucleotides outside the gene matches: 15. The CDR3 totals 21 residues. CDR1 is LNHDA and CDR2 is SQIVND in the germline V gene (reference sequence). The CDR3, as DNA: TGTGCCAGTAGTACCAAACCGGGACTAGCGGGACTTCCCCTCTCCTACAATGAGCAGTTCTTC. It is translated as CASSTKPGLAGLPLSYNEQFF.

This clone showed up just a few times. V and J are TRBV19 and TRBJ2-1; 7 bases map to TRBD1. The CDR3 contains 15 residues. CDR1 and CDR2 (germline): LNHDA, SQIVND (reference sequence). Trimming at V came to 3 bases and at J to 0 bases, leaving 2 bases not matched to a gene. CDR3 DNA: TGTGCCAGTAGTATGACAGGGAGCTCCTACAATGAGCAGTTCTTC. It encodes CASSMTGSSYNEQFF. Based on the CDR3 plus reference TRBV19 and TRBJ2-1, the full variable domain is DGGITQSPKYLFRKEGQNVTLSCEQNLNHDAMYWYRQDPGQGLRLIYYSQIVNDFQKGDIAEGYSVSREKKESFPLTVTSAQKNPTAFYLCASSMTGSSYNEQFFGPGTRLTVL.

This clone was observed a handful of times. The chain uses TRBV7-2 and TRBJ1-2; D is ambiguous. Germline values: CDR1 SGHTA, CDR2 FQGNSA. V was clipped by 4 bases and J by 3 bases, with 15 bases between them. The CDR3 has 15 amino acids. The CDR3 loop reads CASSSQMSADYGYTF. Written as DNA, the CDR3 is TGTGCCAGCAGCTCCCAGATGTCGGCGGACTATGGCTACACCTTC.

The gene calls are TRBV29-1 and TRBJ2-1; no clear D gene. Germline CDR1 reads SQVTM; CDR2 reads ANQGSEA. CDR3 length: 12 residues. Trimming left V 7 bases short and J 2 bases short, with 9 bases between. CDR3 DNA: TGCAGCGCCGCGGAAGCCTACAATGAGCAGTTCTTC. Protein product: CSAAEAYNEQFF.

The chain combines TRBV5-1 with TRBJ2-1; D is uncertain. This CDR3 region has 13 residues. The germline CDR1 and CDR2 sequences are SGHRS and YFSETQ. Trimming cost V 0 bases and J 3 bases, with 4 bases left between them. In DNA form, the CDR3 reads TGCGCCAGCAGCTTGGGAGACTACAATGAGCAGTTCTTC. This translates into CASSLGDYNEQFF.

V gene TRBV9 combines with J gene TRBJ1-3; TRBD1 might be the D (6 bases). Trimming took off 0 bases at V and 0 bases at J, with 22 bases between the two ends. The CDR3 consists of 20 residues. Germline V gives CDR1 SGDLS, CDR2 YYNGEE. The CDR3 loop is CASSVASSTGHRSSGNTIYF. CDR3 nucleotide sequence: TGTGCCAGCAGCGTAGCCTCTTCTACGGGACACCGAAGCTCTGGAAACACCATATATTTT.

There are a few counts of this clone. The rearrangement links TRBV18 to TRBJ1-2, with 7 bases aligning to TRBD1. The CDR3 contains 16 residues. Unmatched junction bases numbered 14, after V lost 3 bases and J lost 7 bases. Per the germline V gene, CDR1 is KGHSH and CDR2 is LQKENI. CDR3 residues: CASSPAGTAGEGGYTF. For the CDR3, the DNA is TGTGCCAGCTCACCCGCCGGGACAGCAGGAGAAGGTGGCTACACCTTC.

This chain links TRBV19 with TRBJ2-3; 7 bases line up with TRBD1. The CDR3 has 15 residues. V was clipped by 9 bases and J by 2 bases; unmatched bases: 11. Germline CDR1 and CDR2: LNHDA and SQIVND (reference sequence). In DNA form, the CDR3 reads TGTGCCAGCCGGTCCCCGGGACAGCACACAGATACGCAGTATTTT. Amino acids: CASRSPGQHTDTQYF. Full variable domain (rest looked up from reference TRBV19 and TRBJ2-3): DGGITQSPKYLFRKEGQNVTLSCEQNLNHDAMYWYRQDPGQGLRLIYYSQIVNDFQKGDIAEGYSVSREKKESFPLTVTSAQKNPTAFYLCASRSPGQHTDTQYFGPGTRLTVL.

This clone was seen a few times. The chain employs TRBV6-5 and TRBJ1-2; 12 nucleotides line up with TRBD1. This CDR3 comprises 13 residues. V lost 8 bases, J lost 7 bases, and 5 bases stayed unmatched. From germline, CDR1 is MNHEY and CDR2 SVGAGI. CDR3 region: CASAGQGAGGYTF. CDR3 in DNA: TGTGCCAGCGCGGGACAGGGGGCTGGTGGCTACACCTTC.

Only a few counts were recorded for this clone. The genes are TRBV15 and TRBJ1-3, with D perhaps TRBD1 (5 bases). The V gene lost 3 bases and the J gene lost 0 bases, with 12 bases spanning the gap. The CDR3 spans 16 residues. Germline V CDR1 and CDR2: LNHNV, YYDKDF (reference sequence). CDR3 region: CATSRGGRDSGNTIYF. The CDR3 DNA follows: TGTGCCACCAGCAGGGGTGGCAGGGACTCTGGAAACACCATATATTTT.

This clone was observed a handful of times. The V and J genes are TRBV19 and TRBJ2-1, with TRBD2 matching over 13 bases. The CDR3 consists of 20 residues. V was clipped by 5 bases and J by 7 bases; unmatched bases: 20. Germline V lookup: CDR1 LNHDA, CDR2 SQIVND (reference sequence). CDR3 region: CASSPRTSGRLRRGDNEQFF. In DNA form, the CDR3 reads TGTGCCAGTAGTCCTAGGACTAGCGGGAGATTGAGAAGGGGGGATAATGAGCAGTTCTTC. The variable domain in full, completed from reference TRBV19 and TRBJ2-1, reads DGGITQSPKYLFRKEGQNVTLSCEQNLNHDAMYWYRQDPGQGLRLIYYSQIVNDFQKGDIAEGYSVSREKKESFPLTVTSAQKNPTAFYLCASSPRTSGRLRRGDNEQFFGPGTRLTVL.

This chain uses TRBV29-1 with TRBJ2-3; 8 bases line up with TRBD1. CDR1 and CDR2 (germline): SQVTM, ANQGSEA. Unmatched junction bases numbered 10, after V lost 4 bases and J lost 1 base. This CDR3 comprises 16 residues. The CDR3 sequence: CSVAPPTGVGTDTQYF. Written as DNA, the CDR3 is TGCAGCGTTGCGCCTCCGACAGGGGTCGGCACAGATACGCAGTATTTT.

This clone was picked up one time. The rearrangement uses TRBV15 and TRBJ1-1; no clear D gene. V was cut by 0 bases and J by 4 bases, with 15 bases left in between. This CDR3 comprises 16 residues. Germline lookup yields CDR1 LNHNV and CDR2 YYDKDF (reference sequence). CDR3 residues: CATSRDRFWQFTEAFF. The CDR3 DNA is TGTGCCACCAGCAGAGATCGATTTTGGCAGTTCACTGAAGCTTTCTTT.

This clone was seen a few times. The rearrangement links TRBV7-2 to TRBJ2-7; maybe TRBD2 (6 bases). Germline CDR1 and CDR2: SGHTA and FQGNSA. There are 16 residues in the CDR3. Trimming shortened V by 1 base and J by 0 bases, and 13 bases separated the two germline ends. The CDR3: CASSLGTASASYEQYF. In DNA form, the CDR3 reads TGTGCCAGCAGCTTAGGAACCGCTAGCGCCTCCTACGAGCAGTACTTC.

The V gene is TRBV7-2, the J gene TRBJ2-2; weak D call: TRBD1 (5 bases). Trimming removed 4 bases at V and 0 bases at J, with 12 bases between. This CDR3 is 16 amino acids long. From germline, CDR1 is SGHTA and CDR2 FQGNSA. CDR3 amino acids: CASSSRQLANTGELFF. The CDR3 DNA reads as TGTGCCAGCAGCTCCAGACAGCTAGCGAACACCGGGGAGCTGTTTTTT.

CDR3 in DNA: TGCAGCGTTACTACAGGGTTTGGACAGCCCCAGCATTTT. Amino acids: CSVTTGFGQPQHF. This chain connects TRBV29-1 to TRBJ1-5; D is possibly TRBD1 (6 bases). This CDR3 spans 13 amino acids. The V gene lost 5 bases and the J gene lost 7 bases, with 15 bases spanning the gap. Germline V gene sequence: CDR1 SQVTM, CDR2 ANQGSEA. The full variable domain, rest sourced from reference TRBV29-1 and TRBJ1-5, is SAVISQKPSRDICQRGTSLTIQCQVDSQVTMMFWYRQQPGQSLTLIATANQGSEATYESGFVIDKFPISRPNLTFSTLTVSNMSPEDSSIYLCSVTTGFGQPQHFGDGTRLSIL.